The following is a TCR beta chain sequence with its context. These data originate in a study of blood T cell repertoires in COVID-19. As for the study in general: COVID-19 samples from acute and convalescent phases originated in the United States, Italy and Spain. The analysed material was cDNA or gDNA that came from T cells, B-cell-depleted T cells, or PBMCs.

Per the germline V gene, CDR1 is KGHSH and CDR2 is LQKENI. V lost 2 bases and J 5 bases, leaving 7 bases between the germline ends. The CDR3 extends over 13 amino acids. Original processing notes: Researchers report that nucleated cell counts were estimated from reference gene primer amplification. Assay: immunoSEQ multiplex PCR; the TCRdb copy retains only in-frame clones and omits some. The D gene and trimming were derived from the DNA, and the V and J assignments and clone size from that table. The sample lists roughly 72,000 clones; 79% were seen once. The sequenced material came from peripheral blood. The clonotype originates from a woman of 80 years or more with active or convalescent COVID-19. The chain links TRBV18 to TRBJ1-5; D unclear. The CDR3 reads CASSPAGDQPQHF. The CDR3 nucleotides are TGTGCCAGCTCACCAGCGGGCGATCAGCCCCAGCATTTT.